Each of the 14 T cell receptor beta chains below was sequenced from the same sample in a study of CD8 T cells in ankylosing spondylitis. Via MiXCR, TCRdb re-called the 5' RACE reads, giving one row per CDR3 protein. The table shows around 150,000 distinct CDR3 sequences, with about an eighth occurring only once. Sequencing was carried out using blood, either unsorted or a sorted T cell fraction (not recorded which). Every receptor here comes from a female donor with ankylosing spondylitis or in good health (not recorded which).

The CDR3 sequence: CSTRAGAAVGELFF. The CDR3, as DNA: TGCAGTACAAGGGCCGGGGCGGCAGTCGGGGAGCTGTTTTTT. The chain uses TRBV20-1 and TRBJ2-2; the D call may be TRBD1 or TRBD2 (5 bases each). With 8 bases removed from V and 7 bases from J, the gap between germline ends came to 20 bases. In germline, CDR1 is DFQATT, CDR2 SNEGSKA (reference sequence). This CDR3 spans 14 amino acids.

J is TRBJ1-1 and V is TRBV18; D is perhaps TRBD1 (5 bases). Trimming cost V 0 bases and J 0 bases, with 14 bases left between them. The germline gives CDR1 KGHSH, CDR2 LQKENI. The CDR3 runs 17 residues. The CDR3 here is CASSPPSGDYMNTEAFF. The CDR3 DNA reads as TGTGCCAGCTCACCACCGTCGGGGGACTACATGAACACTGAAGCTTTCTTT.

This clonotype was seen at least ten times. The chain uses TRBV3-1 and TRBJ2-4; D tentatively reads TRBD1 or TRBD2 (5 bases each). This CDR3 is built from 14 residues. V was shortened by 2 bases and J by 11 bases, with 16 bases between the two germline ends. In germline, CDR1 is LGHDT, CDR2 YNNKEL (reference sequence). CDR3 DNA sequence: TGTGCCAGCAGCCAACTCCCTGGTAGGGGACTTCAGTACTTC. Protein product: CASSQLPGRGLQYF.

This clonotype was observed at least ten times. CDR3 sequence reads: CASSYQTGNTEAFF. The DNA for the CDR3 is TGCGCCAGCAGCTACCAGACAGGGAACACTGAAGCTTTCTTT. The gene calls are TRBV5-1 and TRBJ1-1, with D possibly matching TRBD1 (6 bases). CDR1 SGHRS and CDR2 YFSETQ come from the germline V gene. V was clipped by 3 bases and J by 1 base, with 10 bases between them. The CDR3 contains 14 residues.

In its sample, this clonotype was seen many times. Here the CDR3 reads CASSITGTRNEQYF. The DNA for the CDR3 is TGCGCCAGCAGCATTACCGGGACTAGAAACGAGCAGTACTTC. V and J are TRBV5-1 and TRBJ2-7, with 8 bases identical to TRBD2. From germline, CDR1 is SGHRS and CDR2 YFSETQ. This CDR3 region has 14 residues. The junction had 8 bases not matched to a gene; V was cut back by 4 bases and J by 5 bases.

This clonotype was counted many times. The chain employs TRBV12-3 or TRBV12-4 and TRBJ1-2; D is possibly TRBD1 (5 bases). Trimming cost V 4 bases and J 5 bases, with 8 bases left between them. The CDR3 loop spans 12 amino acids. CDR3 amino acids: CASSSDSYGYTF. The CDR3, as DNA: TGTGCCAGCAGTTCCGACAGTTATGGCTACACCTTC.

The table lists this clonotype with many counts. CDR3 sequence reads: CASSSTTGKGEQFF. In nucleotides, the CDR3 is TGTGCCAGCAGTTCGACTACGGGGAAGGGTGAGCAGTTCTTC. This chain connects TRBV12-3 or TRBV12-4 to TRBJ2-1; D possibly corresponds to TRBD2 (5 bases). Trimming removed 4 bases at V and 9 bases at J, with 16 bases between. CDR3 length equals 14 residues.

This clonotype was recorded a few times. The rearrangement joins TRBV18 to TRBJ2-1; perhaps TRBD2 as D (6 bases). This CDR3 spans 15 amino acids. CDR1 KGHSH and CDR2 LQKENI come from the germline V gene. The V and J ends lost 2 bases and 7 bases respectively, with 15 bases between them. DNA of the CDR3: TGTGCCAGCTCACCAGTGGCGGGGTTTCGAAATGAGCAGTTCTTC. Its protein is CASSPVAGFRNEQFF.

This chain connects TRBV14 to TRBJ1-1; D gene uncertain. Germline V gene data show CDR1 as SGHDN and CDR2 as FVKESK. The V end was cut by 4 bases, the J end by 4 bases, with 10 bases between. This CDR3 has 13 amino acids. CDR3 nucleotide sequence: TGTGCCAGCAGCCCTTCTTGGGTCACTGAAGCTTTCTTT. This gives the protein CASSPSWVTEAFF.

This clonotype was detected many times. This sequence joins TRBV19 and TRBJ1-1; 8 bases are shared with TRBD1. This CDR3 has 16 amino acids. The germline CDR1 and CDR2 sequences are LNHDA and SQIVND (reference sequence). The V segment lost 4 bases and the J segment 1 base; nucleotides outside the gene matches: 8. CDR3 DNA: TGTGCCAGTAGTACCCTCAGGGGACAGGAGAACACTGAAGCTTTCTTT. Its protein is CASSTLRGQENTEAFF.

In this sample, this clonotype turned up many times. This sequence joins TRBV7-9 and TRBJ1-6; 7 nucleotides line up with TRBD1. Per the germline V gene, CDR1 is SEHNR and CDR2 is FQNEAQ (reference sequence). The V segment lost 5 bases and the J segment 3 bases; nucleotides outside the gene matches: 7. This CDR3 comprises 16 residues. The chain's CDR3 is CASSKTGANYNSPLHF. In DNA, the CDR3 is TGTGCCAGCAGCAAAACAGGGGCTAACTATAATTCACCCCTCCACTTT. Complete variable domain (other parts from reference TRBV7-9 and TRBJ1-6): DTGVSQNPRHKITKRGQNVTFRCDPISEHNRLYWYRQTLGQGPEFLTYFQNEAQLEKSRLLSDRFSAERPKGSFSTLEIQRTEQGDSAMYLCASSKTGANYNSPLHFGNGTRLTVT.

This clonotype was recorded many times. This chain joins TRBV12-3 or TRBV12-4 and TRBJ2-1; D unresolved. This CDR3 is 11 amino acids long. The V gene lost 5 bases and the J gene lost 9 bases, with 8 bases spanning the gap. DNA of the CDR3: TGTGCCAGCAGTACCTGGGGTGAGCAGTTCTTC. As protein: CASSTWGEQFF.

This clonotype was seen ten or more times. V and J are TRBV20-1 and TRBJ1-3, with TRBD1 as a possible D gene (6 bases). This CDR3 has 13 residues. The germline V gene encodes CDR1 DFQATT and CDR2 SNEGSKA (reference sequence). V was trimmed by 4 bases and J by 2 bases, leaving 9 bases between them. The CDR3 here is CSAIQGTGNTIYF. Written as DNA, the CDR3 is TGCAGTGCTATACAGGGTACTGGAAACACCATATATTTT.

This clonotype was picked up many times. The chain joins TRBV11-3 to TRBJ2-5, with TRBD2 matching over 14 bases. V was pared by 4 bases and J by 5 bases, with 6 bases of the junction left unmatched. The V gene's germline CDR1 is SGHNT and CDR2 YENEEA. This CDR3 has 16 residues. The CDR3 is CASSSGTSGSIETQYF. The CDR3 nucleotides are TGTGCCAGCAGCTCAGGGACTAGCGGGAGTATCGAGACCCAGTACTTC.